Reported below is one T cell receptor beta chain. Fresh 10 ml peripheral blood yielded PBMCs. There were TCR beta CDR3 regions amplified from RNA transcripts. The HTBI set primed first-round TCR CDR3 RT-PCR. A single record per CDR3 protein comes from TCRdb applying MiXCR to the multiplex PCR reads. Of 450,000 to 650,000 distinct CDR3 sequences listed, roughly 17% are singletons. The entry originates in a study of T cells in Graves' hyperthyroidism and ophthalmopathy. This CDR3 has 14 amino acids. Trimming took off 1 base at V and 9 bases at J, with 12 bases between the two ends. In germline, CDR1 is LNHDA, CDR2 SQIVND (reference sequence).

The sequencing input was blood. The chain uses TRBV19 and TRBJ2-2, with unresolved D. This clonotype was sampled from a woman younger than 30 with Graves' ophthalmopathy. CDR3 residues: CASSIGWGIRELFF. The CDR3, as DNA: TGTGCCAGTAGTATAGGATGGGGAATCAGGGAGCTGTTTTTT.